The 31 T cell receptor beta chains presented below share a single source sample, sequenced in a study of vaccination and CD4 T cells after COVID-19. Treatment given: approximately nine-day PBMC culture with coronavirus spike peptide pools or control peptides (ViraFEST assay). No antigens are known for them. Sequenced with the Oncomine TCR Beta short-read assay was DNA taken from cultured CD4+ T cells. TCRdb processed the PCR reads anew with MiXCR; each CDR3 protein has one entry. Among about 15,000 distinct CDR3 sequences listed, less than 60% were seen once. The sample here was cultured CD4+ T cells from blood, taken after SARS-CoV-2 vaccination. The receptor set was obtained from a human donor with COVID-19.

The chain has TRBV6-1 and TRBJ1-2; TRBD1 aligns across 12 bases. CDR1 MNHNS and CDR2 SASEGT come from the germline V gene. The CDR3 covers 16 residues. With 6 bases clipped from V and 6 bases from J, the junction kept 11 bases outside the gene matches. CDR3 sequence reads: CASRIGTGGIVDGYTF. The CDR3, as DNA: TGTGCCAGCAGAATCGGGACAGGGGGCATTGTCGATGGCTACACCTTC.

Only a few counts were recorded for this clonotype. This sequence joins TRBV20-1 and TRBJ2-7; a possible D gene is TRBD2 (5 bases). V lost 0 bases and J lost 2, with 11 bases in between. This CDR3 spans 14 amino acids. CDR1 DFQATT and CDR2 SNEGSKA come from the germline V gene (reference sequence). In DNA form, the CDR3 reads TGCAGTGCTAGAGACCCGAGGAGGACCTACGAGCAGTACTTC. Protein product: CSARDPRRTYEQYF.

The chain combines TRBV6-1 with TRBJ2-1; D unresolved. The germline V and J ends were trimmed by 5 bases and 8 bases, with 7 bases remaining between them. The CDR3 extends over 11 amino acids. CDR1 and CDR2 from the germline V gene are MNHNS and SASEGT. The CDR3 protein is CASSPLDEQFF. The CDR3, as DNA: TGTGCCAGCAGTCCCCTGGATGAGCAGTTCTTC.

This CDR3 reads CASSLMTVGNGELFF. CDR3 nucleotide sequence: TGTGCCAGCAGCCTAATGACAGTGGGGAACGGGGAGCTGTTTTTT. The chain carries TRBV5-4 and TRBJ2-2, with D perhaps matching TRBD1 (5 bases). V lost 4 bases and J 7 bases, leaving 17 bases between the germline ends. The CDR3 is made up of 15 amino acids. Germline V lookup: CDR1 SGHNT, CDR2 YYREEE (reference sequence).

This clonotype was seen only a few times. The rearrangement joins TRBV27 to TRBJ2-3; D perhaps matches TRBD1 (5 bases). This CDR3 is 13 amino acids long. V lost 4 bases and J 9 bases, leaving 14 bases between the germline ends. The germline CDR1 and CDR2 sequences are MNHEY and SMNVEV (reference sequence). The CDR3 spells CASSSSGYETQYF. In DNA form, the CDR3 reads TGTGCCAGCAGTTCCTCAGGGTACGAAACGCAGTATTTT.

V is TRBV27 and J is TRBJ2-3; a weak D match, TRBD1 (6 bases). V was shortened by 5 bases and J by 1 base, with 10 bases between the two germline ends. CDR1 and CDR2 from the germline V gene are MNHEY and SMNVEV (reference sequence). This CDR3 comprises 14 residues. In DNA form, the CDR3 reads TGTGCCAGCAGTGGGTGGGGGCGCACAGATACGCAGTATTTT. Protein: CASSGWGRTDTQYF.

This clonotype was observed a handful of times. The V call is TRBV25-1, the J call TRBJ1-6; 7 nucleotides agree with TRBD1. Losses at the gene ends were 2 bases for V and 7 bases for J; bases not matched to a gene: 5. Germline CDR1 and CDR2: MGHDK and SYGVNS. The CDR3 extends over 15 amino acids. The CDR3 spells CASSEPGTVNSPLHF. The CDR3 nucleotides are TGTGCCAGCAGTGAACCCGGGACAGTCAATTCACCCCTCCACTTT.

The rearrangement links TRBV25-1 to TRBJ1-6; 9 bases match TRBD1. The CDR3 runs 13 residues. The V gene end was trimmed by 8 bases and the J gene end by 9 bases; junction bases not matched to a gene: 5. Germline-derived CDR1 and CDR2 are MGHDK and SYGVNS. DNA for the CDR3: TGTGCCAGCGGACAGGGGAACGGTTCACCCCTCCACTTT. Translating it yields CASGQGNGSPLHF. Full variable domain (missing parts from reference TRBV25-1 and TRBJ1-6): EADIYQTPRYLVIGTGKKITLECSQTMGHDKMYWYQQDPGMELHLIHYSYGVNSTEKGDLSSESTVSRIRTEHFPLTLESARPSHTSQYLCASGQGNGSPLHFGNGTRLTVT.

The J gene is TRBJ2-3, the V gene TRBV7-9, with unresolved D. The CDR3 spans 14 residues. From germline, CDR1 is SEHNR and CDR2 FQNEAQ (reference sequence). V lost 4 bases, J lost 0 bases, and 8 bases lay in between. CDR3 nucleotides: TGTGCCAGCAGCTATGGTAAAAGCACAGATACGCAGTATTTT. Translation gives CASSYGKSTDTQYF.

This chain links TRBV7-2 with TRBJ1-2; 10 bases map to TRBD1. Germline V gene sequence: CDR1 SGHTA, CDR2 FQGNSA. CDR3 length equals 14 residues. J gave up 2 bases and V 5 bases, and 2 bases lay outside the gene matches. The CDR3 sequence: CASSPDRGNYGYTF. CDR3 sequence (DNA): TGTGCCAGCAGCCCGGACAGGGGGAACTATGGCTACACCTTC.

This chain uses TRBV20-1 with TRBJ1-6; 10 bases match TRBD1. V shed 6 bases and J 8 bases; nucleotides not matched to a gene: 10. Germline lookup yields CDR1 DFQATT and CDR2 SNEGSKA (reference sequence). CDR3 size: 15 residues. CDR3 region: CSASPGQGSYSPLHF. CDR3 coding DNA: TGCAGTGCATCTCCGGGACAGGGGTCCTATTCACCCCTCCACTTT.

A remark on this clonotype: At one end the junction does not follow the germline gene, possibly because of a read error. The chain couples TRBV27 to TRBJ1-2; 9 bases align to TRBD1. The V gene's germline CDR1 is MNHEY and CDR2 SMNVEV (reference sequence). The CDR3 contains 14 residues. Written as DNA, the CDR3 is TGTGCCACCAGTCCCGCAGGACAGGGGAATGGCTACACCTTC. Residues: CATSPAGQGNGYTF.

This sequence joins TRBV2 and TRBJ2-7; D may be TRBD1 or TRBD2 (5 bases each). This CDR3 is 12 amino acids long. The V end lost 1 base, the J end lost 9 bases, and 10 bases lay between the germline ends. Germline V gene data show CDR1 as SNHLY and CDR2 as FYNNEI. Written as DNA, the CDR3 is TGTGCCAGCAGTGAAGAGAGGGGATGGCAGTACTTC. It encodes CASSEERGWQYF.

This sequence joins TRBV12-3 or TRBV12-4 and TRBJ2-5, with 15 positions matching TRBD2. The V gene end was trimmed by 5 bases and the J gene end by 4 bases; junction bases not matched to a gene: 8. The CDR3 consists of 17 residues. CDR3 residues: CASSGGLAGGLRETQYF. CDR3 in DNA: TGTGCCAGCAGTGGGGGACTAGCGGGGGGTTTACGAGAGACCCAGTACTTC.

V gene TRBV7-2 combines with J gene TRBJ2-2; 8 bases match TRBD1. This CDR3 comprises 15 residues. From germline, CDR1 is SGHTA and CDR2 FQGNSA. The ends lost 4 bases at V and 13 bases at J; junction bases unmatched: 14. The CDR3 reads CASSWPGQALVGLFF. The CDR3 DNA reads TGTGCCAGCAGCTGGCCGGGACAGGCCCTCGTGGGGCTGTTTTTT.

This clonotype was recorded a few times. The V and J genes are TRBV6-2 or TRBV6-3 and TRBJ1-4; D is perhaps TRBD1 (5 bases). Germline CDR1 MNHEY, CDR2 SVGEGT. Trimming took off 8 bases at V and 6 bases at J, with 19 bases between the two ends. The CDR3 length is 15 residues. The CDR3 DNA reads TGTGCCAGCGGGGGGGATTACCAGTCCGATGAAAAACTGTTTTTT. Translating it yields CASGGDYQSDEKLFF.

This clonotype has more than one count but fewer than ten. This chain's CDR3 is CASNFDGFYGYTF. The CDR3, as DNA: TGTGCCAGCAATTTCGATGGCTTCTATGGCTACACCTTC. V and J are TRBV12-3 or TRBV12-4 and TRBJ1-2; D call uncertain. This CDR3 has 13 amino acids. V was cut by 7 bases and J by 4 bases, with 13 bases left in between.

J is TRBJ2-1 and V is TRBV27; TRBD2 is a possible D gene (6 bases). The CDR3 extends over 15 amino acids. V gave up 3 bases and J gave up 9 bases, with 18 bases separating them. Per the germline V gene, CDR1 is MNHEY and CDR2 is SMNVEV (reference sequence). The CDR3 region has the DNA TGTGCCAGCAGTTTTGGGACTCCAACCCAACGTGAGCAGTTCTTC. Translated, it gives CASSFGTPTQREQFF.

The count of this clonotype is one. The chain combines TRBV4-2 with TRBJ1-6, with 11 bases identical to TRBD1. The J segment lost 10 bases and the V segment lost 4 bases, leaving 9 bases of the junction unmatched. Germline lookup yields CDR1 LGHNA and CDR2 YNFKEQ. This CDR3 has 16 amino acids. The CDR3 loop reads CASSRNGQGARSPLHF. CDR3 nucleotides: TGTGCCAGCAGCCGAAACGGACAGGGGGCAAGGTCACCCCTCCACTTT.

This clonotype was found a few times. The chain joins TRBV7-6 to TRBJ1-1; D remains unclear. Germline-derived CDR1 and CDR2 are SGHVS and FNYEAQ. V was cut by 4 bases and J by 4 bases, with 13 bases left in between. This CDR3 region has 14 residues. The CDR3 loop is CASSSPRGFTEAFF. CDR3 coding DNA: TGTGCCAGCAGCTCCCCAAGAGGGTTCACTGAAGCTTTCTTT.

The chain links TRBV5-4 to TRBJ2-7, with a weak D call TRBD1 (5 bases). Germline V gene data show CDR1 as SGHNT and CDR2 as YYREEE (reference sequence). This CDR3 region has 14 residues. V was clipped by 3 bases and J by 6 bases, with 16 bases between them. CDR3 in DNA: TGTGCCAGCAGCTCTCCTCTGGGGCCAGCCGAGCAGTACTTC. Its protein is CASSSPLGPAEQYF.

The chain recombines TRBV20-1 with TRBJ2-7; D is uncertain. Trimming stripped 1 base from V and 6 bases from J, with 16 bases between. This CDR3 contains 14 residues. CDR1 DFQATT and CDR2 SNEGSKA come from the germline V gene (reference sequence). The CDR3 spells CSARAPVLGPEQYF. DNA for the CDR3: TGCAGTGCTAGAGCTCCGGTCCTAGGGCCCGAGCAGTACTTC.

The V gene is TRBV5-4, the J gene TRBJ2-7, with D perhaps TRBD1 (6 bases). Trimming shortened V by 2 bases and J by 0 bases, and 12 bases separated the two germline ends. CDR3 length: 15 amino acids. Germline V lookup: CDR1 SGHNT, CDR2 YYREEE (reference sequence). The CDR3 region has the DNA TGTGCCAGCAGCTTAGGTGGACAGCACTCCTACGAGCAGTACTTC. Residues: CASSLGGQHSYEQYF.

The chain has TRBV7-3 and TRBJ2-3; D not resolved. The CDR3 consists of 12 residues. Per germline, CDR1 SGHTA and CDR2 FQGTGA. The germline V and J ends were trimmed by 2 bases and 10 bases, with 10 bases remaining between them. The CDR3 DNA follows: TGTGCCAGCAGCTTACCCCCCGCGCCGCAGTATTTT. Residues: CASSLPPAPQYF.

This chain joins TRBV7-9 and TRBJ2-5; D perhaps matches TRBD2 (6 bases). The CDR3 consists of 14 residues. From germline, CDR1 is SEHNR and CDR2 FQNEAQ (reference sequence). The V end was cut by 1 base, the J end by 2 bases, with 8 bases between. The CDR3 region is CASSLEGRQETQYF. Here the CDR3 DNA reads TGTGCCAGCAGCTTAGAAGGGAGGCAAGAGACCCAGTACTTC.

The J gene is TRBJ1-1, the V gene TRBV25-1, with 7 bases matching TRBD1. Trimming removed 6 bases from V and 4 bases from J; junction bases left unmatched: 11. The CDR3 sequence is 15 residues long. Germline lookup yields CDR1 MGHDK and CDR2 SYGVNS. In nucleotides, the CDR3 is TGTGCCAGCAGGAGACAGGGTATGGAAAGCACTGAAGCTTTCTTT. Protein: CASRRQGMESTEAFF.

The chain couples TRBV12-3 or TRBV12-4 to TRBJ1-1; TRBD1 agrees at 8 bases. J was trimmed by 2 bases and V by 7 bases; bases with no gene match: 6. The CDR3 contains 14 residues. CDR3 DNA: TGTGCCAGCACTAGGACAGGGCAAAACACTGAAGCTTTCTTT. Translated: CASTRTGQNTEAFF.

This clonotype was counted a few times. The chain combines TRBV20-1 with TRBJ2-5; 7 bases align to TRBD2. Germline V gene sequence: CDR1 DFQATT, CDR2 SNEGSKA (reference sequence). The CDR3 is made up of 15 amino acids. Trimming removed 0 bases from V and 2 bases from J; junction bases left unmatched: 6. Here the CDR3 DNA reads TGCAGTGCTAGAGATTGGGGGGGGACTCAAGAGACCCAGTACTTC. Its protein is CSARDWGGTQETQYF.

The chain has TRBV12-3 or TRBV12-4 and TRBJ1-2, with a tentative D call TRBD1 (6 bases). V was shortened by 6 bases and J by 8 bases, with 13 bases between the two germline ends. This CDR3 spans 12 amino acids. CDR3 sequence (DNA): TGTGCCAGCAGGGGCAGGGGTGAAGGCTACACCTTC. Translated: CASRGRGEGYTF.

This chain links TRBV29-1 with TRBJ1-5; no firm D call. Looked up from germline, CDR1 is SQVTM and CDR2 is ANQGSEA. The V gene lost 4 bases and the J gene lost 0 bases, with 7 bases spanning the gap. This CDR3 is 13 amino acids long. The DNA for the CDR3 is TGCAGCGTTGGGGGATCTAGCAATCAGCCCCAGCATTTT. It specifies CSVGGSSNQPQHF.

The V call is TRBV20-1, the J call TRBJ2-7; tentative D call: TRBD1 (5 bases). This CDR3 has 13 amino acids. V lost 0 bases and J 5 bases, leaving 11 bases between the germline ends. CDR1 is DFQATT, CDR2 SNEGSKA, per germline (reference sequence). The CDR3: CSAREQGPDEQYF. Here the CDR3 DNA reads TGCAGTGCTAGAGAGCAGGGTCCTGACGAGCAGTACTTC.